This entry features one T cell receptor beta chain sequence. Its antigen remains unidentified. This sample is part of a study of cytomegalovirus exposure and HLA in healthy donors. Study as a whole: From HLA-typed donors, an early data release held some 91 million unique TCRs. Study outcomes and limitations: Earlier analysis found most TCR beta V segments productive about 90% or about 30% of the time.

Germline-derived CDR1 and CDR2 are SNHLY and FYNNEI. V shed 5 bases and J 7 bases; nucleotides not matched to a gene: 4. This CDR3 region has 13 residues. PCR employed 60 Vbeta and 13 Jbeta primers. The method was immunoSEQ multiplex PCR; TCRdb's version includes in-frame clones alone and lacks a portion of them. The data contain 250,000 to 350,000 clones, roughly 90% of them seen just once; the ten biggest clones take up roughly 4%. The sequenced sample consisted of PBMCs. The TCR was taken from a man aged 40-55 years in good health and CMV-seropositive. This chain links TRBV2 with TRBJ2-2; 7 nucleotides line up with TRBD1. The CDR3 protein is CASSLGTVGELFF. In DNA form, the CDR3 reads TGTGCCAGCAGTCTCGGGACAGTCGGGGAGCTGTTTTTT.